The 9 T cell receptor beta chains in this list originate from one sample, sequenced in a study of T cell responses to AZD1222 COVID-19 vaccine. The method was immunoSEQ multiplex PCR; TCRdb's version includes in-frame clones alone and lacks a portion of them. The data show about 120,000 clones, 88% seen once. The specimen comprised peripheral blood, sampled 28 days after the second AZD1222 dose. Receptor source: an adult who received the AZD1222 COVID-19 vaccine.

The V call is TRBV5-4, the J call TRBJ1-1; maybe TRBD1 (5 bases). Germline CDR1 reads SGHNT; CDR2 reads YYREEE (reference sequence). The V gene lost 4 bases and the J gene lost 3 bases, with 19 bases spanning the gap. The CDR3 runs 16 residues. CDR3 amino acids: CASSPSGGAVDTEAFF. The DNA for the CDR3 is TGTGCCAGCAGCCCATCAGGTGGGGCGGTCGACACTGAAGCTTTCTTT.

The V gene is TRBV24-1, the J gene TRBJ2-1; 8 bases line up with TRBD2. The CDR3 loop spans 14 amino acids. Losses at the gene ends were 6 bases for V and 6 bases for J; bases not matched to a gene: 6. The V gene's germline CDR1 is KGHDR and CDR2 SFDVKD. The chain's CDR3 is CATSRASGPNEQFF. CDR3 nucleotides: TGTGCCACCAGTCGGGCTAGCGGGCCCAATGAGCAGTTCTTC.

The CDR3 nucleotides are TGTGCCAGTAGGGAGGGCAGGAGAACTAATGAAAAACTGTTTTTT. It translates to CASREGRRTNEKLFF. The chain links TRBV19 to TRBJ1-4; D is ambiguous. The CDR3 contains 15 residues. In germline, CDR1 is LNHDA, CDR2 SQIVND (reference sequence). Between the trimmed V and J ends, which lost 6 bases and 1 base, there was a span of 12 bases. The whole variable domain, remainder taken from reference TRBV19 and TRBJ1-4, is DGGITQSPKYLFRKEGQNVTLSCEQNLNHDAMYWYRQDPGQGLRLIYYSQIVNDFQKGDIAEGYSVSREKKESFPLTVTSAQKNPTAFYLCASREGRRTNEKLFFGSGTQLSVL.

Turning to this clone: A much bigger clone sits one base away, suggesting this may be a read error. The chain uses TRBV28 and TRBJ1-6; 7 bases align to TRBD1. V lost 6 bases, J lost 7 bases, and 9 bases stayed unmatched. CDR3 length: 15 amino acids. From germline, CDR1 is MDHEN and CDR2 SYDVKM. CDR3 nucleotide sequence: TGTGCCAGCAGCCGCGCCGGGACAGAGAATTCACCCCTCCACTTT. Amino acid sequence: CASSRAGTENSPLHF. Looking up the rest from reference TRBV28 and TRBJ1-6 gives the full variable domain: DVKVTQSSRYLVKRTGEKVFLECVQDMDHENMFWYRQDPGLGLRLIYFSYDVKMKEKGDIPEGYSVSREKKERFSLILESASTNQTSMYLCASSRAGTENSPLHFGNGTRLTVT.

CDR3 amino acids: CSAGLTHEQYF. The CDR3 nucleotides read TGCAGTGCAGGACTAACACACGAGCAGTACTTC. The V and J genes are TRBV20-1 and TRBJ2-7, with D possibly being TRBD2 (6 bases). Germline V gene lookup returns CDR1 DFQATT and CDR2 SNEGSKA (reference sequence). The CDR3 is made up of 11 amino acids. V dropped 6 bases and J dropped 5 bases, with 11 bases sitting between them.

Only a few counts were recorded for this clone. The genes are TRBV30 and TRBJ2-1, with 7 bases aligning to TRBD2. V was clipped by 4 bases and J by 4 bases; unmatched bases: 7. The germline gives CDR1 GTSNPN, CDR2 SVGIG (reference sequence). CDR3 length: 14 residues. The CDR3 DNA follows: TGTGCCTGGAATTGGGGGGAGGGGTACAATGAGCAGTTCTTC. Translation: CAWNWGEGYNEQFF. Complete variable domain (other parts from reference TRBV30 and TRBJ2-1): SQTIHQWPATLVQPVGSPLSLECTVEGTSNPNLYWYRQAAGRGLQLLFYSVGIGQISSEVPQNLSASRPQDRQFILSSKKLLLSDSGFYLCAWNWGEGYNEQFFGPGTRLTVL.

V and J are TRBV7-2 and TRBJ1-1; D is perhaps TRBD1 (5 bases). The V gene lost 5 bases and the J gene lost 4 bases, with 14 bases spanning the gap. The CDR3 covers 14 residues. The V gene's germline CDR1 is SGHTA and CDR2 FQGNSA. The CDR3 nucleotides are TGTGCCAGCAGCCTCGGGGGTATTCGCACTGAAGCTTTCTTT. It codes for CASSLGGIRTEAFF.

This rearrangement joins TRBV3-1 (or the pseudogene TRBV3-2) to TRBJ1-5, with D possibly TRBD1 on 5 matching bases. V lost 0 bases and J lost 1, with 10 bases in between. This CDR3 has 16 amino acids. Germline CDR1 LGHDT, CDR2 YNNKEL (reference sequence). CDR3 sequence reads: CASSQDLWDSNQPQHF. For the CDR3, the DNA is TGTGCCAGCAGCCAAGATCTTTGGGACAGCAATCAGCCCCAGCATTTT.

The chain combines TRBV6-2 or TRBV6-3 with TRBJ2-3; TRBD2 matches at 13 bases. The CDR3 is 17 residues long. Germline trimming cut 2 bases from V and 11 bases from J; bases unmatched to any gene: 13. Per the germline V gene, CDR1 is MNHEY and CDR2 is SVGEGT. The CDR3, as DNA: TGTGCCAGCAGTTACAGAGGACTAGCGGGAGAGACGTCGGGGCAGTATTTT. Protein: CASSYRGLAGETSGQYF.